The present T cell receptor beta chain was sequenced within a study of technical replicates of blood from a handful of donors. The CDR3 has 17 amino acids. With V trimmed by 5 bases and J by 0 bases, 12 bases remained unmatched. Germline CDR1 is SEHNR and CDR2 is FQNEAQ (reference sequence). Here immunoSEQ multiplex PCR was the method, and the copy in TCRdb shows in-frame clones only, minus some. Among tens of thousands of clones listed, around 96% were seen once. The source of this sequence is a human donor in good health. The J gene is TRBJ1-1, the V gene TRBV7-9; 7 bases agree with TRBD1. The sequenced sample was T cells isolated from PBMCs. The CDR3 reads CASSLKAWGQLNTEAFF. The CDR3 bases are TGTGCCAGCAGCCTAAAGGCCTGGGGACAGTTGAACACTGAAGCTTTCTTT.